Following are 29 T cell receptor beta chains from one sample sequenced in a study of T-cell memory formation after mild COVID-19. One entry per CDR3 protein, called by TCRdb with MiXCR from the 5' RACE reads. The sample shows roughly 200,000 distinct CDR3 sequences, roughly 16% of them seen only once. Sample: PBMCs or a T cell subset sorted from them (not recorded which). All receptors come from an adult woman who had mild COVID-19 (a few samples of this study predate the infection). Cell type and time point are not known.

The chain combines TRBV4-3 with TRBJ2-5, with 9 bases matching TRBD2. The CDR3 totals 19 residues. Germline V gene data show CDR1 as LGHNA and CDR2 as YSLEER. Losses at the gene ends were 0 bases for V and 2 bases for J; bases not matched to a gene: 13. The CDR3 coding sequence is TGCGCCAGCAGCCAAGAGGCCCGCTCCGGACTAGCGCGACAAGAGACCCAGTACTTC. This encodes CASSQEARSGLARQETQYF.

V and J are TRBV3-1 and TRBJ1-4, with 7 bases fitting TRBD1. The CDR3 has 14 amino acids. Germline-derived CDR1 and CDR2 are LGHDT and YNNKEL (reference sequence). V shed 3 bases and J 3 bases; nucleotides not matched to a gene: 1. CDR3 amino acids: CASSQGTANEKLFF. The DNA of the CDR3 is TGTGCCAGCAGCCAGGGGACAGCTAATGAAAAACTGTTTTTT.

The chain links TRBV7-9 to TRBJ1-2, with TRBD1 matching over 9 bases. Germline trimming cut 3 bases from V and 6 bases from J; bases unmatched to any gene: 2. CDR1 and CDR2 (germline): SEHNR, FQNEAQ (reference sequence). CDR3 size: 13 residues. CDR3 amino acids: CASSFRTGDGYTF. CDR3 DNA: TGTGCCAGCAGCTTCAGGACAGGGGATGGCTACACCTTC. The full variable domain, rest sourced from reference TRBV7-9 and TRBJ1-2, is DTGVSQNPRHKITKRGQNVTFRCDPISEHNRLYWYRQTLGQGPEFLTYFQNEAQLEKSRLLSDRFSAERPKGSFSTLEIQRTEQGDSAMYLCASSFRTGDGYTFGSGTRLTVV.

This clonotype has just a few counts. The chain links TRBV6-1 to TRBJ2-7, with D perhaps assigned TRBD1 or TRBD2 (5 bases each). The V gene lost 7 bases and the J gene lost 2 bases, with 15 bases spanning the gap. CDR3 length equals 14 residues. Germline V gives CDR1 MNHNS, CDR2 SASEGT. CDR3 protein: CASMPLWDAYEQYF. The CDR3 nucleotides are TGTGCCAGCATGCCACTGTGGGACGCCTACGAGCAGTACTTC.

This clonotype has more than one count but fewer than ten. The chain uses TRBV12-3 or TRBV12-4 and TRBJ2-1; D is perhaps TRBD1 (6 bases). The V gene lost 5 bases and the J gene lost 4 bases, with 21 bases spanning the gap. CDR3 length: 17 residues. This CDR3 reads CASSQNKKGVLYNEQFF. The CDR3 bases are TGTGCCAGCAGTCAAAACAAAAAGGGGGTACTTTACAATGAGCAGTTCTTC.

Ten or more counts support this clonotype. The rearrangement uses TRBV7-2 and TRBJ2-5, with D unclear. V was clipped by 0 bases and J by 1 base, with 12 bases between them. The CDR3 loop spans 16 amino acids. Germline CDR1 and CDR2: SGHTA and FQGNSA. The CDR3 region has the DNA TGTGCCAGCAGCTTAGCGGCGGTGCTTCCCCAAGAGACCCAGTACTTC. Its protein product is CASSLAAVLPQETQYF. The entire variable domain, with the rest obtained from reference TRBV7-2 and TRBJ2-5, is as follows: GAGVSQSPSNKVTEKGKDVELRCDPISGHTALYWYRQSLGQGLEFLIYFQGNSAPDKSGLPSDRFSAERTGGSVSTLTIQRTQQEDSAVYLCASSLAAVLPQETQYFGPGTRLLVL.

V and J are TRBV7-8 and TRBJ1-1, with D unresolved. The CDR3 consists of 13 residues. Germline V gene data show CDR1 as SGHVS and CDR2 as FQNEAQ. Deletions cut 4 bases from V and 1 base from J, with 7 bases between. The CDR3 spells CASSWGRNTEAFF. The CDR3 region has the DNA TGTGCCAGCAGCTGGGGTAGGAACACTGAAGCTTTCTTT.

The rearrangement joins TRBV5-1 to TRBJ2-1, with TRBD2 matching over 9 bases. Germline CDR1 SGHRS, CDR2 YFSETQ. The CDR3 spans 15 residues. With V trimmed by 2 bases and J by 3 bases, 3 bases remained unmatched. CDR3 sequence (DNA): TGCGCCAGCAGCTTTAAACTAGCGGGCTACAATGAGCAGTTCTTC. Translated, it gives CASSFKLAGYNEQFF.

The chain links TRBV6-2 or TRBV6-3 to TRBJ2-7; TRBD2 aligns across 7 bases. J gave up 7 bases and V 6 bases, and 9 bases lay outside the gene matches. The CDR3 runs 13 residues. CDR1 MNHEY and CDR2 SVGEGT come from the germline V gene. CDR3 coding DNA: TGTGCCAGCAGCACCGGGACTACGGGGGAGCAGTACTTC. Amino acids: CASSTGTTGEQYF.

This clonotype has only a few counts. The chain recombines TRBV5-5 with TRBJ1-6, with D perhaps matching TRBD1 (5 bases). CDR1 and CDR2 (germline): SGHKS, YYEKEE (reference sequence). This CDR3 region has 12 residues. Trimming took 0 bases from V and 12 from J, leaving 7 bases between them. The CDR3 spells CASSLAGGPLHF. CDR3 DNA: TGTGCCAGCAGCTTGGCCGGGGGACCCCTCCACTTT.

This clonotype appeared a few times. In DNA, the CDR3 is TGTGCCAGCAGAACGGGGACAGGGGCCATAGCCAAAAACATTCAGTACTTC. Translated: CASRTGTGAIAKNIQYF. The chain joins TRBV6-2 or TRBV6-3 to TRBJ2-4, with 10 bases aligning to TRBD1. Germline CDR1 reads MNHEY; CDR2 reads SVGEGT. The trim removed 6 bases at V and 0 bases at J, leaving 8 bases unmatched. The CDR3 spans 17 residues.

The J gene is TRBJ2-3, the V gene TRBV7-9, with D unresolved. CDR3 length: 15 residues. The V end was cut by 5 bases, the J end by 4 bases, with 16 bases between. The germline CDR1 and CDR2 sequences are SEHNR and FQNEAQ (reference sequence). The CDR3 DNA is TGTGCCAGCAGCCAGAAAGGGAACATTGCAGATACGCAGTATTTT. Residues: CASSQKGNIADTQYF.

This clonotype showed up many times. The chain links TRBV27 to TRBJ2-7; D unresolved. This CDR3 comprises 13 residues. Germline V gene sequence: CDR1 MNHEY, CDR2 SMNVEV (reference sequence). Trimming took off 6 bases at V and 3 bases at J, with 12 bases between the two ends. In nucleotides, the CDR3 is TGTGCCAGCAGCCTCCTTATTAGCTACGAGCAGTACTTC. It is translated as CASSLLISYEQYF.

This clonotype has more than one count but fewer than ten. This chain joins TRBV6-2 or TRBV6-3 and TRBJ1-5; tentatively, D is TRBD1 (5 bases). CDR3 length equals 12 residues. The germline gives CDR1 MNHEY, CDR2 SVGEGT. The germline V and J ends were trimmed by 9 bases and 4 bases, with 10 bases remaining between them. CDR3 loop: CASNDRNQPQHF. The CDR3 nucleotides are TGTGCCAGTAACGACAGAAATCAGCCCCAGCATTTT.

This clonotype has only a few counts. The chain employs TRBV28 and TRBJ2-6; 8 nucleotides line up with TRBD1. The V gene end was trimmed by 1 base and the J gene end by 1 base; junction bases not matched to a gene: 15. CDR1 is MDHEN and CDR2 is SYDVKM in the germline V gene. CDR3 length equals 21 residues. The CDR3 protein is CASSLFRRPAGGYSGANVLTF. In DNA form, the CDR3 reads TGTGCCAGCAGTTTATTTCGCCGCCCGGCAGGGGGCTATTCTGGGGCCAACGTCCTGACTTTC.

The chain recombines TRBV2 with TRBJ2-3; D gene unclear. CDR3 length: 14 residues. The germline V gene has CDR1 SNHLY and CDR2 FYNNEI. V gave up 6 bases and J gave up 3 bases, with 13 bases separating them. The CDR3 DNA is TGTGCCAGCAGGAAGGCGGAGAGGACAGATACGCAGTATTTT. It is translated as CASRKAERTDTQYF.

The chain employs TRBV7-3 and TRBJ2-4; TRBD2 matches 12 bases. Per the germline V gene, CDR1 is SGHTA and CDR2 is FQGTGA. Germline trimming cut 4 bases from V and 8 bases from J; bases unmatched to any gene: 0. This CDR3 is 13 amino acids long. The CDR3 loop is CASSWTSGDIQYF. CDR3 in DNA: TGTGCCAGCAGCTGGACTAGCGGGGACATTCAGTACTTC.

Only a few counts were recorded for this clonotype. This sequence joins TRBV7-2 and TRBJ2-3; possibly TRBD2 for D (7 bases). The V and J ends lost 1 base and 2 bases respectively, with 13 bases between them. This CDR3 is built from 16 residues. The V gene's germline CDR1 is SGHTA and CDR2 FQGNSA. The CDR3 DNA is TGTGCCAGCAGCTTAGTTATCGCGGGGGCCACAGATACGCAGTATTTT. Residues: CASSLVIAGATDTQYF.

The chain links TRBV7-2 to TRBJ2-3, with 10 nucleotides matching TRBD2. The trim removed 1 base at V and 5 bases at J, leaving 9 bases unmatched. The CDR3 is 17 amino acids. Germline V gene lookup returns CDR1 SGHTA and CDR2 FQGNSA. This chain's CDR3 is CASSLGRTSGGRDTQYF. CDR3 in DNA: TGTGCCAGCAGCTTAGGCCGGACTAGCGGAGGGAGAGATACGCAGTATTTT.

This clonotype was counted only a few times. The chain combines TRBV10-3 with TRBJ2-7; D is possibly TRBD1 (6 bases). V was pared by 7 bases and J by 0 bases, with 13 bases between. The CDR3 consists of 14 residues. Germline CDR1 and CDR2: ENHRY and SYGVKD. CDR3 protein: CAIKATGSSYEQYF. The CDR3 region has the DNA TGTGCCATCAAAGCGACAGGTAGCTCCTACGAGCAGTACTTC.

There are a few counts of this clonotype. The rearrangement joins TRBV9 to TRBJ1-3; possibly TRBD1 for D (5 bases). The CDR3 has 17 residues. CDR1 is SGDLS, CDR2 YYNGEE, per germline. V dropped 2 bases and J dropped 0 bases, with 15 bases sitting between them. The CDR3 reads CASSVGAAFVSGNTIYF. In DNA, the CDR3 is TGTGCCAGCAGCGTTGGGGCAGCCTTTGTCTCTGGAAACACCATATATTTT.

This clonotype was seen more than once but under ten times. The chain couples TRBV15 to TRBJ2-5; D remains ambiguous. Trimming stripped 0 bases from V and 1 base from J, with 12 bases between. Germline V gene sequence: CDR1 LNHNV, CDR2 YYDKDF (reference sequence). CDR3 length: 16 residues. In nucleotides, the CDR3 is TGTGCCACCAGCAGAGATTCTGGCAGATTCCAAGAGACCCAGTACTTC. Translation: CATSRDSGRFQETQYF.

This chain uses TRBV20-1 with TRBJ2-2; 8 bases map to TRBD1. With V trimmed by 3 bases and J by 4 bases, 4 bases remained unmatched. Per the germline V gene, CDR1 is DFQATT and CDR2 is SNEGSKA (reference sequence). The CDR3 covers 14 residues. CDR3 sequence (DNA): TGCAGTGCTAGTGGTCAGGGGGCCACCGGGGAGCTGTTTTTT. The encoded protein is CSASGQGATGELFF.

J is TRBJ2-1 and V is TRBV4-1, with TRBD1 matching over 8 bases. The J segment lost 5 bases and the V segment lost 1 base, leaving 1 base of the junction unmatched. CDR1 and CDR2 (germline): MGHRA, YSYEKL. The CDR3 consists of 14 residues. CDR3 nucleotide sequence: TGCGCCAGCAGCCAAGCGACAGGGGACAATGAGCAGTTCTTC. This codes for CASSQATGDNEQFF.

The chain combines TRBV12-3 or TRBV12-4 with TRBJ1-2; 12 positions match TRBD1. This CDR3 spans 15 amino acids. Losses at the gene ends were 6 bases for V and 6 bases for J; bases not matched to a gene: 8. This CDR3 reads CASSQGQGAQDGYTF. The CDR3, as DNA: TGTGCCAGCAGCCAGGGACAGGGGGCGCAGGATGGCTACACCTTC.

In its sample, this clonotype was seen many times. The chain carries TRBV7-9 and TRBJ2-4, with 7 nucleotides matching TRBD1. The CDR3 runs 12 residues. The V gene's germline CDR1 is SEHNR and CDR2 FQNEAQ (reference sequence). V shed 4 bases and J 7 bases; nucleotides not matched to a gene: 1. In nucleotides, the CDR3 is TGTGCCAGCAGCTGGGACAGTAACATTCAGTACTTC. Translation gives CASSWDSNIQYF. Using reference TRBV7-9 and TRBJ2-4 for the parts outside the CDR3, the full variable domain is DTGVSQNPRHKITKRGQNVTFRCDPISEHNRLYWYRQTLGQGPEFLTYFQNEAQLEKSRLLSDRFSAERPKGSFSTLEIQRTEQGDSAMYLCASSWDSNIQYFGAGTRLSVL.

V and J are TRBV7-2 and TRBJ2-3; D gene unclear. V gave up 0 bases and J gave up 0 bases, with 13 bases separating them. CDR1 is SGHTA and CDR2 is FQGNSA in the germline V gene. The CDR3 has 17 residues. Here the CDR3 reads CASSLAVYARSTDTQYF. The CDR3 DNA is TGTGCCAGCAGCTTAGCGGTCTATGCCCGAAGCACAGATACGCAGTATTTT. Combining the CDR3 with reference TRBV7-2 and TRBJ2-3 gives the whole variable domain GAGVSQSPSNKVTEKGKDVELRCDPISGHTALYWYRQSLGQGLEFLIYFQGNSAPDKSGLPSDRFSAERTGGSVSTLTIQRTQQEDSAVYLCASSLAVYARSTDTQYFGPGTRLTVL.

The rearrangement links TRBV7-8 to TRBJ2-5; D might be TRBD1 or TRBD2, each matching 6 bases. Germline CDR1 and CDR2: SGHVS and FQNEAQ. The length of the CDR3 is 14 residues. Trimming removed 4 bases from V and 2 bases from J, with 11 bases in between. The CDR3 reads CASSSRGLQETQYF. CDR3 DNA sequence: TGTGCCAGCAGCTCCCGGGGGCTACAAGAGACCCAGTACTTC.

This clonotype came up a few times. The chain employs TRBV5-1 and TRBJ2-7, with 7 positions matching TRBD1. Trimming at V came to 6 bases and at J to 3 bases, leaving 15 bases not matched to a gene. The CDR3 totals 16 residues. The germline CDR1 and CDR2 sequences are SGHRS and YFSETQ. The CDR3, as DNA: TGCGCCAGCAAGTTATTGCCGTGGGACAGCTACTACGAGCAGTACTTC. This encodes CASKLLPWDSYYEQYF.